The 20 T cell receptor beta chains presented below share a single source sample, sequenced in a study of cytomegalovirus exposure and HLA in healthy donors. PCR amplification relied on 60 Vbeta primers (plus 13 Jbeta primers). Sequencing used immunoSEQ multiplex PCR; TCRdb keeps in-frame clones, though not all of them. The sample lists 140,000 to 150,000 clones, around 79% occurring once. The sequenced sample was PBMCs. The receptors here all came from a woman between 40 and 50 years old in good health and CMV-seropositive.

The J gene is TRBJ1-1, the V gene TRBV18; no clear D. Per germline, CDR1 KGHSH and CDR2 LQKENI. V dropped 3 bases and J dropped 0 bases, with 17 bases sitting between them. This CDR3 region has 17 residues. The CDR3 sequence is CASSPLRQAIMNTEAFF. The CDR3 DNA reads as TGTGCCAGCTCACCCTTAAGGCAGGCTATAATGAACACTGAAGCTTTCTTT.

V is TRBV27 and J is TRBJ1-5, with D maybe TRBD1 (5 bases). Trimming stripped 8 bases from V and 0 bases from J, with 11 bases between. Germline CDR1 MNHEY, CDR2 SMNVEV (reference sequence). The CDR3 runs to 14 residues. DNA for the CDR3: TGTGCCAGCGGGGGGATTTATAGCAATCAGCCCCAGCATTTT. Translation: CASGGIYSNQPQHF.

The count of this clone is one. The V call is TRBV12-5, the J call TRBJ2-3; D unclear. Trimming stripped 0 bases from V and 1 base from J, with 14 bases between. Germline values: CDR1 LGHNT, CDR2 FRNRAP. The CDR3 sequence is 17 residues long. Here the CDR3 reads CASGLVLRFPGTDTQYF. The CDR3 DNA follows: TGTGCTAGTGGTTTGGTACTTCGGTTCCCTGGCACAGATACGCAGTATTTT.

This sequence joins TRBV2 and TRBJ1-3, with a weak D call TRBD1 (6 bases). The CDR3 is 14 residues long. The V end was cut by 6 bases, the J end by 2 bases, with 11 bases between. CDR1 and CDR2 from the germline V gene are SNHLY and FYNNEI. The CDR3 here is CASRQGEPGNTIYF. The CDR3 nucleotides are TGTGCCAGCAGACAGGGTGAGCCTGGAAACACCATATATTTT.

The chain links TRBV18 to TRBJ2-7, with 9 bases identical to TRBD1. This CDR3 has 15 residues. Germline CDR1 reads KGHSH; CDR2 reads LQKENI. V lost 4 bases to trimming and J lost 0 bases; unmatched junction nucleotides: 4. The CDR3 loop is CASSLGQGPSYEQYF. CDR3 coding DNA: TGTGCCAGCTCACTTGGACAGGGGCCCTCCTACGAGCAGTACTTC.

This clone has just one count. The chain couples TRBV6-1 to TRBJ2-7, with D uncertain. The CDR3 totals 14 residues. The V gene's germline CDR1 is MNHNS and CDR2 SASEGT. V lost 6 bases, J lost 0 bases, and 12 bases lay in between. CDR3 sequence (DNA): TGTGCCAGCAGCGACATGATTAGCTCCTACGAGCAGTACTTC. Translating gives CASSDMISSYEQYF.

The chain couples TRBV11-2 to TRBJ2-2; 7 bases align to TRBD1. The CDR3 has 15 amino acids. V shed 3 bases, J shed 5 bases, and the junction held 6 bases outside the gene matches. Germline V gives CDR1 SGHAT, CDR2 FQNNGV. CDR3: CASSLTTGLTGELFF. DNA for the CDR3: TGTGCCAGCAGCTTGACGACAGGGCTTACCGGGGAGCTGTTTTTT.

CDR3 nucleotides: TGCAGCGTTGTAGCGGGGGGAGGCACTGAAGCTTTCTTT. This codes for CSVVAGGGTEAFF. This chain uses TRBV29-1 with TRBJ1-1; weak D call: TRBD1 (5 bases). This CDR3 contains 13 residues. Between the trimmed V and J ends, which lost 4 bases and 4 bases, there was a span of 13 bases. The germline V gene has CDR1 SQVTM and CDR2 ANQGSEA.

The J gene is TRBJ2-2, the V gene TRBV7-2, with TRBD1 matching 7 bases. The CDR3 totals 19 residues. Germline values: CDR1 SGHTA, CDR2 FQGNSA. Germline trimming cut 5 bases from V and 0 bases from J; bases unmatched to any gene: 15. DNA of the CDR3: TGTGCCAGCAGCCCCGTCGAGAGGGGGCTAAAAACGAACACCGGGGAGCTGTTTTTT. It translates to CASSPVERGLKTNTGELFF.

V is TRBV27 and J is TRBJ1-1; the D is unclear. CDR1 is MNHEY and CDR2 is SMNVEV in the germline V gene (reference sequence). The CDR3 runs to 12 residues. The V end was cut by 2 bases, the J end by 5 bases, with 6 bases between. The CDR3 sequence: CASSLTGTEAFF. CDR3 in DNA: TGTGCCAGCAGTTTAACGGGTACTGAAGCTTTCTTT.

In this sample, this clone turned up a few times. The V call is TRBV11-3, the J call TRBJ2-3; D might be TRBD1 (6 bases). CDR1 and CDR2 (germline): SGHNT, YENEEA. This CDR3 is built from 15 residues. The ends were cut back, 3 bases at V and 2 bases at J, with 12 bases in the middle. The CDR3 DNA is TGTGCCAGCAGCTTGGGCGGACAGAACACAGATACGCAGTATTTT. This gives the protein CASSLGGQNTDTQYF.

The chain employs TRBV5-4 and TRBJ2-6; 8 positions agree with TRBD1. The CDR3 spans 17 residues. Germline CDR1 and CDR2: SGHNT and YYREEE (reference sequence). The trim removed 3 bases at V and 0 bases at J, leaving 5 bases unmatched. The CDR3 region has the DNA TGTGCCAGCAGCTCGGGACAGGCTAACTCTGGGGCCAACGTCCTGACTTTC. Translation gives CASSSGQANSGANVLTF. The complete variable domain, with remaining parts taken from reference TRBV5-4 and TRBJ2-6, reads ETGVTQSPTHLIKTRGQQVTLRCSSQSGHNTVSWYQQALGQGPQFIFQYYREEENGRGNFPPRFSGLQFPNYSSELNVNALELDDSALYLCASSSGQANSGANVLTFGAGSRLTVL.

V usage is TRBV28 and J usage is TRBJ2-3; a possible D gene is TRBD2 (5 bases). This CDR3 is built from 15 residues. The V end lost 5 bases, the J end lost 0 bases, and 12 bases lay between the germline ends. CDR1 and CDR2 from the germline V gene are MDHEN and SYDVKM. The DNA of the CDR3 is TGTGCCAGCAGTCCCCCAGCGGCTAGCACAGATACGCAGTATTTT. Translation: CASSPPAASTDTQYF.

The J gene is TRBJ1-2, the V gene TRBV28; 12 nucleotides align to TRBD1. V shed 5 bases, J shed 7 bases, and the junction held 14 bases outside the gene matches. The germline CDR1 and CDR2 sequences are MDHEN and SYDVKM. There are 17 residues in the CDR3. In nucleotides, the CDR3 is TGTGCCAGCAGTAACCAAGAACCGGGACAGGGGGCGGGTGGCTACACCTTC. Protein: CASSNQEPGQGAGGYTF.

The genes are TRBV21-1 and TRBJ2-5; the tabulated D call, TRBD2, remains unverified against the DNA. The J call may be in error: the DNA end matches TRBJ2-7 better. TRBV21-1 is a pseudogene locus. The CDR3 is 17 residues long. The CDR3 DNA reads TGTGCCAGCAGCAAAGACTCAGGGCCTCCAACGGACTACGAGCAGTACTTC. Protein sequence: CASSKDSGPPTDYEQYF.

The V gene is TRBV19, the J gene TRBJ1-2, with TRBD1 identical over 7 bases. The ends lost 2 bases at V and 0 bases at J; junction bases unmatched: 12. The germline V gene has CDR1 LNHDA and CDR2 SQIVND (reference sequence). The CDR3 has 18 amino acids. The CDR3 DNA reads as TGTGCCAGTAGTATACTGCCAGGGACAGTAGCCACTAACTATGGCTACACCTTC. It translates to CASSILPGTVATNYGYTF.

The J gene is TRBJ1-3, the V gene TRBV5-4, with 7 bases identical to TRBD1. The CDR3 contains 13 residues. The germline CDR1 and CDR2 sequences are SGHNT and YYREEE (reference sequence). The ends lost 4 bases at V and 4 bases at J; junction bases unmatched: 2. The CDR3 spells CASSEGQGNTIYF. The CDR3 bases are TGTGCCAGCAGCGAGGGACAGGGAAACACCATATATTTT.

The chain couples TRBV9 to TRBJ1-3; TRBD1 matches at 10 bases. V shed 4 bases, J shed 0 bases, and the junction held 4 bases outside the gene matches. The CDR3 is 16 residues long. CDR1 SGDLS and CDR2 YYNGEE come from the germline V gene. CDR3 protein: CASSPWDRGSGNTIYF. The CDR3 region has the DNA TGTGCCAGCAGCCCATGGGACAGGGGCTCTGGAAACACCATATATTTT.

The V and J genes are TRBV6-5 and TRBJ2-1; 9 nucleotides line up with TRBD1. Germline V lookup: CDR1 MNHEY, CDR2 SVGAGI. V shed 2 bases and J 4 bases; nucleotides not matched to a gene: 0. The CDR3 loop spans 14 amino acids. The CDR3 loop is CASSYGQGYNEQFF. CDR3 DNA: TGTGCCAGCAGTTACGGACAGGGGTACAATGAGCAGTTCTTC.

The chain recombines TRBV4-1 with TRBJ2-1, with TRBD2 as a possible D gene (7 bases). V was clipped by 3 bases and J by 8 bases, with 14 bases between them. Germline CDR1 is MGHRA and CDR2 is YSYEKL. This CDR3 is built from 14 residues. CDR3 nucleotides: TGCGCCAGCAGCCAGGGCGCGGGGGCGGATGAGCAGTTCTTC. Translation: CASSQGAGADEQFF.